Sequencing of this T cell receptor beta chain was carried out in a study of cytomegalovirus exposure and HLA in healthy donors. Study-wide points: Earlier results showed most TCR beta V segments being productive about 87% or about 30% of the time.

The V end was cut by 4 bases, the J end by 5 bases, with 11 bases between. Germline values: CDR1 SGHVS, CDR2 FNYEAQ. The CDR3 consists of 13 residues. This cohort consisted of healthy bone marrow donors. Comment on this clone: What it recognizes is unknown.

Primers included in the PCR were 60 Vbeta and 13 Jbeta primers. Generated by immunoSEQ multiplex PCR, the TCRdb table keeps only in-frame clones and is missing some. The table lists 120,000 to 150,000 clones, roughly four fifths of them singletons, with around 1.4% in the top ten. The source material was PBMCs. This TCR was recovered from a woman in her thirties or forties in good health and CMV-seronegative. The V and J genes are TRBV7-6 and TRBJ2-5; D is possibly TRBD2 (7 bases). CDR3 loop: CASSSAGAETQYF. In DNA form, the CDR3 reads TGTGCCAGCAGCTCTGCGGGGGCGGAGACCCAGTACTTC.